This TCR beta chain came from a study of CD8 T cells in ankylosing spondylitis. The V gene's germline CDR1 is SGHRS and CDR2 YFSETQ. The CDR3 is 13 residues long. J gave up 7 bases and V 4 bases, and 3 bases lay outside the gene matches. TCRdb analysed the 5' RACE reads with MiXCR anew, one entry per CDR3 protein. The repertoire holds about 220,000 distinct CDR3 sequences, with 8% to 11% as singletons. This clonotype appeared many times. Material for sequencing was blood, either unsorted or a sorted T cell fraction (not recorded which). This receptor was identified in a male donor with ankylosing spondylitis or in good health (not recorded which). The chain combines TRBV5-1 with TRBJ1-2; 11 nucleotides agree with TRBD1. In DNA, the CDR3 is TGCGCCAGCAGCGAAGGGACAGGGGGTGGCTACACCTTC. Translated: CASSEGTGGGYTF.